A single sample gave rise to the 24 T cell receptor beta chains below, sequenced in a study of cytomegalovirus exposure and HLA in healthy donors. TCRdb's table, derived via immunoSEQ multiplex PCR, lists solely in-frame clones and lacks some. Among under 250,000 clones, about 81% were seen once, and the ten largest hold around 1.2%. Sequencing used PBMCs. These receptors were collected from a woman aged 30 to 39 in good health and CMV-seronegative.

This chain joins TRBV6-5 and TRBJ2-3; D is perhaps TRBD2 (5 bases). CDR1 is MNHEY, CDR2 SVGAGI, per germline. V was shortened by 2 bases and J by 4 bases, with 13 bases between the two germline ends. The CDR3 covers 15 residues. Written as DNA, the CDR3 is TGTGCCAGCAGTTACATCGGGGATCGGGCAGATACGCAGTATTTT. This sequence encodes CASSYIGDRADTQYF.

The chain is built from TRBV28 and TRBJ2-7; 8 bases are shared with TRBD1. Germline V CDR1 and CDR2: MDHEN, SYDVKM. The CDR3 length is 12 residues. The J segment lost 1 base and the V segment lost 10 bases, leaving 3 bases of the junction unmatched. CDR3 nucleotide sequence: TGTGCCACCACAGGGGGGTCCTACGAGCAGTACTTC. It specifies CATTGGSYEQYF.

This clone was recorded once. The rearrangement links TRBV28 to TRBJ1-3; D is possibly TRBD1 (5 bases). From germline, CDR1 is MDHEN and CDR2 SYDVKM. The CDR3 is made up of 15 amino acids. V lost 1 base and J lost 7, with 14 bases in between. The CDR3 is CASSLSGVAANTIYF. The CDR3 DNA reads TGTGCCAGCAGTTTATCGGGGGTGGCCGCGAACACCATATATTTT.

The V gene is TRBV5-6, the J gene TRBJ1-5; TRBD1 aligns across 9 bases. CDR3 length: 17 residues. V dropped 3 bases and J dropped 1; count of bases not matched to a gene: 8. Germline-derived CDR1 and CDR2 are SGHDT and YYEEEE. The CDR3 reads CASSSRDRVWSNQPQHF. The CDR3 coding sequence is TGTGCCAGCAGCTCCCGGGACAGGGTTTGGAGCAATCAGCCCCAGCATTTT.

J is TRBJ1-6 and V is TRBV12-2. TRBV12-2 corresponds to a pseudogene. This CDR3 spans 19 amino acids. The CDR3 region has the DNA TGTGCAAGTCGCCCGACTGGATGGTGGCCGACGCTCTATAATTCACCCCTCCACTTT. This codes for CASRPTGWWPTLYNSPLHF.

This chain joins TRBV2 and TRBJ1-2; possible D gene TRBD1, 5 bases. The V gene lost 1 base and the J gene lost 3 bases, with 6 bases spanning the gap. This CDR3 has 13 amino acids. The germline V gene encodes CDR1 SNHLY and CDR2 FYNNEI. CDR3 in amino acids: CASSEGTYYGYTF. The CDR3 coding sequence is TGTGCCAGCAGTGAAGGGACATACTATGGCTACACCTTC.

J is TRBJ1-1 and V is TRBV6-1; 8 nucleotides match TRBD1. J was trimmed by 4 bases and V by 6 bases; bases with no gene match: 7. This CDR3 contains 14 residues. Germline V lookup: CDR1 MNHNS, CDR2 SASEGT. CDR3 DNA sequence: TGTGCCAGCAGGGACAGGGCCCTTGGCACTGAAGCTTTCTTT. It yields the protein CASRDRALGTEAFF.

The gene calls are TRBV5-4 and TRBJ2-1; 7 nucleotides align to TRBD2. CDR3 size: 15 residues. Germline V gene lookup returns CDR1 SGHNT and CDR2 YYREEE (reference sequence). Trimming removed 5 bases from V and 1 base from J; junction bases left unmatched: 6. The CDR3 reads CASSRTSASYNEQFF. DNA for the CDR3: TGTGCCAGCAGTCGCACTAGCGCGTCCTACAATGAGCAGTTCTTC. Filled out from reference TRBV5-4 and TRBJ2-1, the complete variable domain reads ETGVTQSPTHLIKTRGQQVTLRCSSQSGHNTVSWYQQALGQGPQFIFQYYREEENGRGNFPPRFSGLQFPNYSSELNVNALELDDSALYLCASSRTSASYNEQFFGPGTRLTVL.

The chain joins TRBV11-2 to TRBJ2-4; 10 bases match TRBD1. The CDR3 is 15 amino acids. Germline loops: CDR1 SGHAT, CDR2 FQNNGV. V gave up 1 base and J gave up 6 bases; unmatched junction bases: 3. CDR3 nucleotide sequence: TGTGCCAGCAGCTTAGCCCGGGACAGGGGAAACATTCAGTACTTC. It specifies CASSLARDRGNIQYF.

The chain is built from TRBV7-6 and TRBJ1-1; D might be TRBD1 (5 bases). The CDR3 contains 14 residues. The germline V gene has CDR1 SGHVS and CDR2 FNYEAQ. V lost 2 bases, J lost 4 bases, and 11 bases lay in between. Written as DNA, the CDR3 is TGTGCCAGCAGCTTACAGGGTGTTGGCACTGAAGCTTTCTTT. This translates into CASSLQGVGTEAFF.

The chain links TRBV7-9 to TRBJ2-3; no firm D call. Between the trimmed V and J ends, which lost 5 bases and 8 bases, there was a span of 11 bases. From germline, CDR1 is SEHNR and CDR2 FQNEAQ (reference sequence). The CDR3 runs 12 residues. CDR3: CASSPSSGTQYF. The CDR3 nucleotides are TGTGCCAGCAGCCCATCCTCCGGTACGCAGTATTTT.

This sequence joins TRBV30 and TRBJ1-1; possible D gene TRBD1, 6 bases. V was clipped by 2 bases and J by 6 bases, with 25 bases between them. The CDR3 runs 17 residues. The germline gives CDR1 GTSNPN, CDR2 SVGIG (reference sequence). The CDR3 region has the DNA TGTGCCTGGAGTCCAGGACAGCCGTTTACCCTCAATTCTGAAGCTTTCTTT. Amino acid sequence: CAWSPGQPFTLNSEAFF.

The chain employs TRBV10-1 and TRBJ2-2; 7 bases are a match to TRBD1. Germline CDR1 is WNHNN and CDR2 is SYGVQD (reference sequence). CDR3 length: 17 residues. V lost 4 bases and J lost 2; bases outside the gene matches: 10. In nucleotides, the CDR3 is TGCGCCAGCAGTGCGGTCAGGGGGAGTTATAACACCGGGGAGCTGTTTTTT. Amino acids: CASSAVRGSYNTGELFF.

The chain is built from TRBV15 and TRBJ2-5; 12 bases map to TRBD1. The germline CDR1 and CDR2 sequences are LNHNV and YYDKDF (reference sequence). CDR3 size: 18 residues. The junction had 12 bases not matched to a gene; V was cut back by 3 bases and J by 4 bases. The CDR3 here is CATSRGTGGAYWGETQYF. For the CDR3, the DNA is TGTGCCACCAGCAGGGGGACAGGGGGCGCGTACTGGGGAGAGACCCAGTACTTC. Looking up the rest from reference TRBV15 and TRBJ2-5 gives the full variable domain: DAMVIQNPRYQVTQFGKPVTLSCSQTLNHNVMYWYQQKSSQAPKLLFHYYDKDFNNEADTPDNFQSRRPNTSFCFLDIRSPGLGDTAMYLCATSRGTGGAYWGETQYFGPGTRLLVL.

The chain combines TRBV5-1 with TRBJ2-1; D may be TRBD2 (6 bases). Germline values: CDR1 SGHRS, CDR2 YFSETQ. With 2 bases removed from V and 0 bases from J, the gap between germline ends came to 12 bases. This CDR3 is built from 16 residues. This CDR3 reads CASSFNGGSSYNEQFF. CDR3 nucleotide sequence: TGCGCCAGCAGCTTTAACGGGGGAAGCTCCTACAATGAGCAGTTCTTC. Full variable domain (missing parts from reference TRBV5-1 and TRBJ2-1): KAGVTQTPRYLIKTRGQQVTLSCSPISGHRSVSWYQQTPGQGLQFLFEYFSETQRNKGNFPGRFSGRQFSNSRSEMNVSTLELGDSALYLCASSFNGGSSYNEQFFGPGTRLTVL.

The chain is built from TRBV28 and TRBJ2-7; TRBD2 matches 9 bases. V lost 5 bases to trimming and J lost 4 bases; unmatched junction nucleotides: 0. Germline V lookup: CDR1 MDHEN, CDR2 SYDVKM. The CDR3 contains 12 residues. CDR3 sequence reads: CASSGLAYEQYF. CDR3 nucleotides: TGTGCCAGCAGTGGACTAGCGTACGAGCAGTACTTC.

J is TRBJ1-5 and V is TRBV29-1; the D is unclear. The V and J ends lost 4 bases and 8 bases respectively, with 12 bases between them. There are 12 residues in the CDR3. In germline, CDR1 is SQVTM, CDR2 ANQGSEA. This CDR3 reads CSVGVGNEPQHF. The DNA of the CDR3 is TGCAGCGTTGGGGTCGGGAATGAGCCCCAGCATTTT.

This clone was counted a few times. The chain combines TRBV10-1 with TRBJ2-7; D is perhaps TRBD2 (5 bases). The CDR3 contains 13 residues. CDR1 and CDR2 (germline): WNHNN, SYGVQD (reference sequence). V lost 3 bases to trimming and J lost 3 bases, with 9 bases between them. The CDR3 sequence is CASSENGIYEQYF. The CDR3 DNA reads TGCGCCAGCAGTGAAAACGGGATCTACGAGCAGTACTTC.

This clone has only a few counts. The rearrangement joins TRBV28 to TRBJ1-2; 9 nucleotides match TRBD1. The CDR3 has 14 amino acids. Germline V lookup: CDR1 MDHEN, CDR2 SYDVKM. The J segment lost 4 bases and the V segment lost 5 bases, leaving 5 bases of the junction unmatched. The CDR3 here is CASSQGQGGYGYTF. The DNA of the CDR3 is TGTGCCAGCAGTCAGGGACAGGGCGGCTATGGCTACACCTTC.

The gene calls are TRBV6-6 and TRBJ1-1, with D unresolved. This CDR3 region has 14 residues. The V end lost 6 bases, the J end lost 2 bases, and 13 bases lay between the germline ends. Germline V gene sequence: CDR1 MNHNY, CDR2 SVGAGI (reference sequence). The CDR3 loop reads CASRRSEVNTEAFF. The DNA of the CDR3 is TGTGCCAGCAGGAGGTCGGAGGTCAACACTGAAGCTTTCTTT.

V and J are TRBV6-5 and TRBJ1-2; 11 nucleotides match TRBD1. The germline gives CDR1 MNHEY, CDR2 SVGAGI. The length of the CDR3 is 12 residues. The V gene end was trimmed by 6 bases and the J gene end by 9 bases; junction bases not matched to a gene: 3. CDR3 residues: CASRDRGQSYTF. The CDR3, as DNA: TGTGCCAGCAGGGACAGGGGGCAAAGCTACACCTTC.

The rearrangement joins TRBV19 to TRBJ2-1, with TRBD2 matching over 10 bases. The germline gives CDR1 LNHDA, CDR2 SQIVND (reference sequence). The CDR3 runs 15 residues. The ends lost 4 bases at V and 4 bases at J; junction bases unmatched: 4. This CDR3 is CASSRRTSGYNEQFF. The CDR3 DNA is TGTGCCAGTAGTAGACGGACTAGCGGTTACAATGAGCAGTTCTTC.

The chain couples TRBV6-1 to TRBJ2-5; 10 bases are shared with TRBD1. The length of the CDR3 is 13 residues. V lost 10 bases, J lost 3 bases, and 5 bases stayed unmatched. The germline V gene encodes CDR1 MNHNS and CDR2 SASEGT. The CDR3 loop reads CATSGTGEETQYF. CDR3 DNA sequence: TGTGCCACTTCCGGGACAGGGGAAGAGACCCAGTACTTC.

The CDR3 nucleotides read TGTGCTAGTGGTTTCCCCATTAGCAATCAGCCCCAGCATTTT. Its protein is CASGFPISNQPQHF. The rearrangement uses TRBV12-5 and TRBJ1-5, with D unclear. V was clipped by 3 bases and J by 0 bases, with 6 bases between them. The V gene's germline CDR1 is LGHNT and CDR2 FRNRAP. This CDR3 is 14 amino acids long.